Below are 27 T cell receptor beta chains sequenced from a single sample in a study of shared clonotypes between healthy human individuals. CD45RO-negative, CCR7-selected cells formed the naive CD8 fraction, which excluded terminally differentiated effector memory CD45RA+ cells. The assay was immunoSEQ multiplex PCR, and TCRdb's table has in-frame clones only and misses some. The data hold nearly 2 million clones, with roughly 94% observed a single time. The material sequenced was naive CD8+ T cells sorted from blood. Receptors originate from a man between 18 and 29 years old in good health.

The gene calls are TRBV5-4 and TRBJ2-5, with D possibly matching TRBD2 (7 bases). CDR1 and CDR2 (germline): SGHNT, YYREEE (reference sequence). There are 18 residues in the CDR3. V shed 0 bases and J shed 4 bases, with 22 bases lying between them. The chain's CDR3 is CASSLGRGPPIRRETQYF. In DNA, the CDR3 is TGTGCCAGCAGCTTGGGGCGGGGGCCACCTATCAGGCGAGAGACCCAGTACTTC.

The CDR3: CASTQAGSYEQYF. CDR3 in DNA: TGTGCCAGCACCCAAGCGGGTTCCTACGAGCAGTACTTC. The chain links TRBV5-6 to TRBJ2-7, with a possible D match to TRBD2 (6 bases). V lost 6 bases and J lost 1, with 11 bases in between. CDR1 and CDR2 from the germline V gene are SGHDT and YYEEEE. The CDR3 has 13 amino acids.

The V gene is TRBV6-5, the J gene TRBJ2-2; 7 nucleotides match TRBD2. With V trimmed by 4 bases and J by 7 bases, 6 bases remained unmatched. From germline, CDR1 is MNHEY and CDR2 SVGAGI. This CDR3 contains 14 residues. This chain's CDR3 is CASSFLADFGELFF. Here the CDR3 DNA reads TGTGCCAGCAGTTTCCTAGCGGATTTCGGGGAGCTGTTTTTT.

The J gene is TRBJ2-3, the V gene TRBV19; 7 bases agree with TRBD1. V was pared by 5 bases and J by 0 bases, with 5 bases of the junction left unmatched. Germline CDR1 LNHDA, CDR2 SQIVND (reference sequence). The CDR3 has 15 residues. The DNA of the CDR3 is TGTGCCAGTAGTTACGACAGGGCAAGCACAGATACGCAGTATTTT. It is translated as CASSYDRASTDTQYF. Supplemented by reference TRBV19 and TRBJ2-3, the full variable domain reads DGGITQSPKYLFRKEGQNVTLSCEQNLNHDAMYWYRQDPGQGLRLIYYSQIVNDFQKGDIAEGYSVSREKKESFPLTVTSAQKNPTAFYLCASSYDRASTDTQYFGPGTRLTVL.

In its sample, this clone was seen a few times. The chain combines TRBV6-5 with TRBJ1-6, with TRBD1 as a possible D gene (5 bases). CDR1 is MNHEY and CDR2 is SVGAGI in the germline V gene. This CDR3 has 14 amino acids. Trimming left V 2 bases short and J 8 bases short, with 10 bases between. The CDR3 loop is CASSYDSSYSPLHF. The DNA of the CDR3 is TGTGCCAGCAGTTACGACAGTTCATATTCACCCCTCCACTTT.

The chain has TRBV29-1 and TRBJ2-7; 14 bases fit TRBD2. CDR1 and CDR2 (germline): SQVTM, ANQGSEA. This CDR3 is built from 15 residues. V was pared by 4 bases and J by 3 bases, with 5 bases of the junction left unmatched. The CDR3 loop reads CSVGTGTSGGYEQYF. CDR3 bases: TGCAGCGTTGGGACAGGGACTAGCGGGGGCTACGAGCAGTACTTC.

This chain connects TRBV19 to TRBJ2-3; tentatively, D is TRBD1 (5 bases). Trimming left V 5 bases short and J 4 bases short, with 13 bases between. Germline assignment: CDR1 LNHDA and CDR2 SQIVND (reference sequence). This CDR3 is 14 amino acids long. CDR3 loop: CASSVTAEADTQYF. CDR3 DNA sequence: TGTGCCAGTAGTGTGACAGCTGAGGCAGATACGCAGTATTTT.

The CDR3 region has the DNA TGCAGCGTTGTTCCAGCGGACTTCCCCTACGAGCAGTACTTC. Its translation: CSVVPADFPYEQYF. The V gene is TRBV29-1, the J gene TRBJ2-7, with TRBD2 as a possible D gene (5 bases). The CDR3 spans 14 residues. Germline V gene data show CDR1 as SQVTM and CDR2 as ANQGSEA. Trimming left V 4 bases short and J 2 bases short, with 15 bases between.

Details on this clone: The same CDR3 also results from other DNA sequences found in this sample. The chain recombines TRBV5-4 with TRBJ2-7, with a weak D call TRBD2 (6 bases). Germline V lookup: CDR1 SGHNT, CDR2 YYREEE (reference sequence). The V and J ends lost 0 bases and 2 bases respectively, with 9 bases between them. The CDR3 length is 14 residues. CDR3 amino acids: CASSLGQRAYEQYF. CDR3 in DNA: TGTGCCAGCAGCTTGGGACAGCGGGCCTACGAGCAGTACTTC.

J is TRBJ2-5 and V is TRBV6-1; 9 nucleotides align to TRBD2. The CDR3 has 17 residues. Per germline, CDR1 MNHNS and CDR2 SASEGT. J gave up 5 bases and V 2 bases, and 12 bases lay outside the gene matches. The CDR3 is CASSEPERGADGETQYF. The CDR3 DNA is TGTGCCAGCAGTGAACCCGAGCGGGGGGCAGATGGGGAGACCCAGTACTTC.

This rearrangement joins TRBV6-1 to TRBJ1-1, with D unclear. V was shortened by 1 base and J by 6 bases, with 15 bases between the two germline ends. CDR3 length: 15 amino acids. Germline CDR1 MNHNS, CDR2 SASEGT. The DNA of the CDR3 is TGTGCCAGCAGTGAAGTTTGGTTGCCCCTACCTGAAGCTTTCTTT. Amino acids: CASSEVWLPLPEAFF.

About this clone itself: Other DNA variants within this sample encode the same CDR3. The chain recombines TRBV19 with TRBJ2-7, with D possibly TRBD1 on 6 matching bases. Trimming took 8 bases from V and 2 from J, leaving 10 bases between them. The CDR3 has 12 amino acids. The germline V gene encodes CDR1 LNHDA and CDR2 SQIVND (reference sequence). CDR3 in amino acids: CASSRGAYEQYF. The DNA of the CDR3 is TGTGCCAGTTCCAGGGGCGCCTACGAGCAGTACTTC.

The V gene is TRBV30, the J gene TRBJ2-1; 7 bases align to TRBD2. J lost 2 bases, V lost 0 bases, and 1 base had no gene match. This CDR3 has 14 amino acids. Germline CDR1 is GTSNPN and CDR2 is SVGIG (reference sequence). The CDR3: CAWSVAGAYNEQFF. CDR3 DNA: TGTGCCTGGAGTGTTGCGGGAGCCTACAATGAGCAGTTCTTC.

The J gene is TRBJ2-6, the V gene TRBV5-8, with a tentative D call TRBD1 (6 bases). The CDR3 contains 16 residues. From germline, CDR1 is SGHTS and CDR2 YDEGEE. Trimming took off 9 bases at V and 0 bases at J, with 16 bases between the two ends. CDR3 protein: CATSAQGYSGANVLTF. The CDR3 bases are TGTGCCACCTCGGCACAGGGCTACTCTGGGGCCAACGTCCTGACTTTC. Variable domain in full (rest from reference TRBV5-8 and TRBJ2-6): EAGVTQSPTHLIKTRGQQATLRCSPISGHTSVYWYQQALGLGLQFLLWYDEGEERNRGNFPPRFSGRQFPNYSSELNVNALELEDSALYLCATSAQGYSGANVLTFGAGSRLTVL.

The chain is built from TRBV6-1 and TRBJ1-1; D gene ambiguous. V dropped 4 bases and J dropped 3 bases, with 15 bases sitting between them. The germline gives CDR1 MNHNS, CDR2 SASEGT. This CDR3 spans 15 amino acids. For the CDR3, the DNA is TGTGCCAGCAGTGCCCAAAAGGCTTGGGACACTGAAGCTTTCTTT. Encoded protein: CASSAQKAWDTEAFF.

The V gene is TRBV5-1, the J gene TRBJ2-1; 9 positions match TRBD2. This CDR3 comprises 16 residues. In germline, CDR1 is SGHRS, CDR2 YFSETQ. The V segment lost 0 bases and the J segment 8 bases; nucleotides outside the gene matches: 9. The CDR3 sequence is CASSLAAGGRADEQFF. CDR3 nucleotide sequence: TGCGCCAGCAGCTTGGCCGCTGGCGGGAGGGCCGATGAGCAGTTCTTC.

Only one count was recorded for this clone. The rearrangement joins TRBV5-6 to TRBJ2-5; D tentatively reads TRBD1 or TRBD2 (7 bases each). V was cut by 0 bases and J by 5 bases, with 17 bases left in between. This CDR3 comprises 16 residues. Germline V gene lookup returns CDR1 SGHDT and CDR2 YYEEEE. The CDR3 nucleotides read TGTGCCAGCAGCTTGGGACAGGGCCAGGGAGGGGAGACCCAGTACTTC. Translating gives CASSLGQGQGGETQYF.

This clone has just a few counts. This sample includes further DNA sequences coding for the same CDR3. The chain recombines TRBV6-1 with TRBJ2-7; tentative D call: TRBD1 (7 bases). V lost 7 bases and J 2 bases, leaving 12 bases between the germline ends. The CDR3 runs 13 residues. Per the germline V gene, CDR1 is MNHNS and CDR2 is SASEGT. CDR3 bases: TGTGCCAGCAACCCCAGGGGGGCCTACGAGCAGTACTTC. Protein sequence: CASNPRGAYEQYF.

The chain links TRBV19 to TRBJ2-2; no clear D. With 5 bases removed from V and 8 bases from J, the gap between germline ends came to 15 bases. This CDR3 region has 14 residues. Germline lookup yields CDR1 LNHDA and CDR2 SQIVND (reference sequence). The chain's CDR3 is CASSASPGLGELFF. The CDR3 DNA sequence: TGTGCCAGTAGTGCCAGTCCTGGATTGGGGGAGCTGTTTTTT.

This rearrangement joins TRBV7-8 to TRBJ2-1; the D is unclear. Germline CDR1 SGHVS, CDR2 FQNEAQ. The CDR3 is made up of 14 amino acids. V gave up 3 bases and J gave up 3 bases, with 9 bases separating them. This CDR3 is CASSLQGNYNEQFF. CDR3 DNA: TGTGCCAGCAGCTTGCAAGGGAACTACAATGAGCAGTTCTTC. The full variable domain, completed using reference TRBV7-8 and TRBJ2-1, is GAGVSQSPRYKVAKRGQDVALRCDPISGHVSLFWYQQALGQGPEFLTYFQNEAQLDKSGLPSDRFFAERPEGSVSTLKIQRTQQEDSAVYLCASSLQGNYNEQFFGPGTRLTVL.

The chain has TRBV6-1 and TRBJ2-7; D possibly corresponds to TRBD1 (7 bases). Trimming left V 7 bases short and J 3 bases short, with 19 bases between. This CDR3 region has 15 residues. Looked up from germline, CDR1 is MNHNS and CDR2 is SASEGT. As DNA, the CDR3 is TGTGCCAGCACGGAGGGGGCCTCCGACTTCTACGAGCAGTACTTC. Protein sequence: CASTEGASDFYEQYF.

V is TRBV28 and J is TRBJ2-7; 7 positions agree with TRBD1. CDR3 length: 13 amino acids. Germline V gene data show CDR1 as MDHEN and CDR2 as SYDVKM. V trimming: 6 bases; J trimming: 5 bases; junction bases outside the gene matches: 7. CDR3 loop: CASSPTGHHEQYF. The CDR3 DNA is TGTGCCAGCAGCCCGACAGGGCACCACGAGCAGTACTTC.

The table lists this clone with a few counts. The chain employs TRBV20-1 and TRBJ1-5; D remains unclear. The CDR3 totals 11 residues. Trimming took off 8 bases at V and 5 bases at J, with 10 bases between the two ends. CDR1 is DFQATT, CDR2 SNEGSKA, per germline (reference sequence). Here the CDR3 reads CSPQRDQPQHF. The CDR3 DNA reads TGCAGTCCCCAGAGGGATCAGCCCCAGCATTTT.

This rearrangement joins TRBV4-3 to TRBJ2-3; 8 nucleotides line up with TRBD2. From germline, CDR1 is LGHNA and CDR2 YSLEER. This CDR3 is built from 17 residues. J gave up 2 bases and V 3 bases, and 10 bases lay outside the gene matches. The CDR3 protein is CASSQDPGLDLTDTQYF. The CDR3 DNA sequence: TGCGCCAGCAGCCAGGATCCGGGACTAGACCTCACAGATACGCAGTATTTT.

The V call is TRBV7-9, the J call TRBJ1-1, with D possibly matching TRBD1 (5 bases). The V end lost 2 bases, the J end lost 0 bases, and 16 bases lay between the germline ends. CDR3 length: 17 residues. The germline CDR1 and CDR2 sequences are SEHNR and FQNEAQ (reference sequence). The CDR3 here is CASSLSFTAGLNTEAFF. The CDR3 DNA reads as TGTGCCAGCAGCTTATCCTTTACAGCGGGACTGAACACTGAAGCTTTCTTT.

The chain couples TRBV5-6 to TRBJ2-2, with 12 bases lining up with TRBD1. Germline V gene sequence: CDR1 SGHDT, CDR2 YYEEEE. This CDR3 contains 16 residues. V lost 1 base to trimming and J lost 8 bases; unmatched junction nucleotides: 6. CDR3 nucleotide sequence: TGTGCCAGCAGCTTGATGGGACAGGGGGCAGAAGGGGAGCTGTTTTTT. Its protein product is CASSLMGQGAEGELFF.

J is TRBJ1-1 and V is TRBV4-1; 7 bases line up with TRBD1. Germline V gene sequence: CDR1 MGHRA, CDR2 YSYEKL. The CDR3 is 18 residues long. The J segment lost 5 bases and the V segment lost 0 bases, leaving 15 bases of the junction unmatched. The CDR3 bases are TGCGCCAGCAGCCAAGACGCGGACAGGCTACTCCGGGGGACTGAAGCTTTCTTT. Its protein product is CASSQDADRLLRGTEAFF.